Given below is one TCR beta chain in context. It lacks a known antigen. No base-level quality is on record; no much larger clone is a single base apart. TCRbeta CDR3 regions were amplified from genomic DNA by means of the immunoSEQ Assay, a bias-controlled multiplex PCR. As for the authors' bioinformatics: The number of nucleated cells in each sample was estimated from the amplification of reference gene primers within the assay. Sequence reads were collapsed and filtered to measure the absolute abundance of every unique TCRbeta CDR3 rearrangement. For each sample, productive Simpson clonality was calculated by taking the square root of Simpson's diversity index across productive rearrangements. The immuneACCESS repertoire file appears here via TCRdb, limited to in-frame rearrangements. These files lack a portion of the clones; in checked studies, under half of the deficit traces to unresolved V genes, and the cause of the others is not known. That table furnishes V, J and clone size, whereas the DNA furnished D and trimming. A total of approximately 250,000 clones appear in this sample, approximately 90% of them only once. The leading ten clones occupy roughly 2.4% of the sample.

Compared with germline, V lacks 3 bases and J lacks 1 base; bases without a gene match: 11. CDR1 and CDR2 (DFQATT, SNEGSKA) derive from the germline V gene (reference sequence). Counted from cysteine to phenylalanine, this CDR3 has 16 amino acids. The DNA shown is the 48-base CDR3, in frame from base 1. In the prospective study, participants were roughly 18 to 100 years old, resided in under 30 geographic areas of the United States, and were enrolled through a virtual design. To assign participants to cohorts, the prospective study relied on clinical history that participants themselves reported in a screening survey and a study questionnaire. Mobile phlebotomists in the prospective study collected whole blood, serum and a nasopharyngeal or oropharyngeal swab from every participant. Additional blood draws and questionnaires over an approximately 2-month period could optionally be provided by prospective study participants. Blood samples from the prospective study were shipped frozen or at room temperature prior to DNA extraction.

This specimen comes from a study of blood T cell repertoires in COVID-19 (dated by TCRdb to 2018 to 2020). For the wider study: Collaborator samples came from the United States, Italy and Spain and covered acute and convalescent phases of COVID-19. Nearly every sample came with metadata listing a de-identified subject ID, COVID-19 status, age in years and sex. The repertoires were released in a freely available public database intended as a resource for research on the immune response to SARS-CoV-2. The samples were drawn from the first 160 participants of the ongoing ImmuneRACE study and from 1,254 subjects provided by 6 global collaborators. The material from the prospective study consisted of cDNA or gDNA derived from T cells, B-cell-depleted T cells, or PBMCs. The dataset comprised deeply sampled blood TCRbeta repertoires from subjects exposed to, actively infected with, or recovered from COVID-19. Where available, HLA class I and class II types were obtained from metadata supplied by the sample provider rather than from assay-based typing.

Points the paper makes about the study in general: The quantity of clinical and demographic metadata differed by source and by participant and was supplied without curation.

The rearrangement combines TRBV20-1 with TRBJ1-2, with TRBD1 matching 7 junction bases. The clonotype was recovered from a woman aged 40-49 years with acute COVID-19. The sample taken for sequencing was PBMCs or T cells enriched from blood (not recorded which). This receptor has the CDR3 CSASGQGVGFNYGYTF. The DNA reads TGCAGTGCTAGTGGGCAGGGGGTCGGATTTAACTATGGCTACACCTTC.